This is a list of T cell receptor beta chains from one sample in a study of radiation and T cells in renal cell carcinoma. Assay: immunoSEQ multiplex PCR; the TCRdb copy retains only in-frame clones and omits some. The sample consists of about 120,000 clones, 81% of them appearing once. Here the sequenced sample was blood, taken from a patient whose treatment included radiotherapy and nephrectomy. These receptors all come from a man in his fifties with renal cell carcinoma. Each CDR3 is given with its conserved first and last residue. D genes are given only for firm matches. Expanded clones get a size class; other rows say once, few or many, or leave the size out.

V gene	D gene	clone size	J gene	CDR3 protein	CDR3 DNA
TRBV9	TRBD2	-	TRBJ2-1	CASSVGLLAGVNEQFF	TGTGCCAGCAGCGTAGGGCTGCTAGCGGGAGTTAATGAGCAGTTCTTC
TRBV19	TRBD1	-	TRBJ2-2	CASSTRRTGSTGELFF	TGTGCCAGTAGTACTCGTCGGACAGGGAGCACCGGGGAGCTGTTTTTT
TRBV9	-	few	TRBJ2-5	CASSVAGTNLETQYF	TGTGCCAGCAGCGTAGCTGGGACAAATCTTGAGACCCAGTACTTC
TRBV9	-	-	TRBJ1-2	CASSGGGGYTF	TGTGCCAGCAGCGGAGGGGGTGGCTACACCTTC
TRBV18	TRBD2	-	TRBJ2-2	CASSENSGGNTGELFF	TGTGCCAGCTCAGAAAATAGCGGGGGAAACACCGGGGAGCTGTTTTTT
TRBV6-1	-	-	TRBJ2-3	CASSDPGTSTDTQYF	TGTGCCAGCAGTGACCCCGGGACTAGCACAGATACGCAGTATTTT
TRBV6-1	-	once	TRBJ1-2	CASSKSQGGSDYTF	TGTGCCAGCTCGAAATCCCAGGGAGGCAGCGACTACACCTTC
TRBV7-2	-	-	TRBJ1-2	CASSGGGRHNYGYTF	TGTGCCAGCAGCGGAGGCGGGAGGCATAACTATGGCTACACCTTC
TRBV5-4	-	-	TRBJ1-2	CASSLDGRGYTF	TGTGCCAGCAGCTTGGACGGTCGTGGCTACACCTTC
TRBV27	TRBD1	few	TRBJ1-1	CASSRTGGTEAFF	TGTGCCAGCAGTAGAACAGGGGGCACTGAAGCTTTCTTT
TRBV7-2	TRBD2	-	TRBJ2-7	CASSLDRLAAREQYF	TGTGCCAGCAGCTTAGACCGACTAGCGGCCAGAGAGCAGTACTTC
TRBV6-5	TRBD2	-	TRBJ2-5	CASSWGTGAGEETQYF	TGTGCCAGCAGTTGGGGAACGGGAGCGGGGGAAGAGACCCAGTACTTC
TRBV5-1	-	-	TRBJ1-5	CASSLDRSSGHPSNQPQHF	TGCGCCAGCAGCTTAGACCGTAGCTCGGGGCACCCTAGCAATCAGCCCCAGCATTTT
TRBV28	TRBD1	-	TRBJ2-1	CASSSLGDSRSSYNEQFF	TGTGCCAGCAGTTCCCTTGGGGACAGCAGGAGCTCCTACAATGAGCAGTTCTTC
TRBV28	-	-	TRBJ1-5	CASSLWGREGNQPQHF	TGTGCCAGCAGTTTATGGGGCAGGGAGGGGAATCAGCCCCAGCATTTT
TRBV5-1	-	-	TRBJ1-6	CASCPDGGSPPLHF	TGCGCCAGCTGCCCAGACGGCGGATCGCCACCCCTCCACTTT
TRBV10-1	TRBD1	-	TRBJ2-2	CASRQGASTGELFF	TGCGCCAGCAGACAGGGGGCATCCACCGGGGAGCTGTTTTTT
TRBV2	-	-	TRBJ2-7	CASKPTPGSEQYF	TGTGCCAGCAAGCCGACCCCGGGTTCCGAGCAGTACTTC
TRBV27	-	-	TRBJ1-2	CASSSATGLNYGYTF	TGTGCCAGCAGTTCAGCCACAGGGCTAAACTATGGCTACACCTTC
TRBV7-9	-	-	TRBJ1-2	CASSPRNYGYTF	TGTGCCAGCAGCCCCCGAAACTATGGCTACACCTTC
TRBV6-5	-	-	TRBJ2-1	CASTKEGIPYNEQFF	TGTGCCAGCACCAAGGAAGGGATCCCCTACAATGAGCAGTTCTTC
TRBV9	-	-	TRBJ2-7	CASTRPSGRGDNEQYF	TGTGCCAGCACTCGCCCGTCTGGGAGGGGGGACAACGAGCAGTACTTC
TRBV6-6	TRBD2	-	TRBJ2-7	CASSLSGAPSYEQYF	TGTGCCAGCAGTCTTAGCGGGGCACCCTCCTACGAGCAGTACTTC
TRBV27	TRBD1	-	TRBJ2-7	CASSHRDRASYEQYF	TGTGCCAGCAGCCACCGGGACAGGGCGTCCTACGAGCAGTACTTC
TRBV28	-	-	TRBJ2-7	CASSARAGRIYEQYF	TGTGCCAGCAGTGCCCGGGCAGGGAGGATCTACGAGCAGTACTTC
TRBV9	-	many	TRBJ2-5	CASSPGQYYQETQYF	TGTGCCAGCAGCCCCGGACAGTATTACCAAGAGACCCAGTACTTC
TRBV4-2	-	-	TRBJ1-1	CASSQEMVPGTEAFF	TGTGCCAGCAGCCAAGAGATGGTCCCGGGAACTGAAGCTTTCTTT
TRBV28	-	-	TRBJ1-1	CASSLGWGSGSRAFF	TGTGCCAGCAGTTTAGGTTGGGGAAGCGGGTCTCGAGCTTTCTTT
TRBV30	TRBD1	-	TRBJ2-1	CAWSRQGYGDEQFF	TGTGCCTGGAGTCGACAGGGGTATGGCGATGAGCAGTTCTTC
TRBV7-2	-	-	TRBJ2-1	CASRFGTPPYNEQFF	TGTGCCAGCAGATTCGGGACTCCACCGTACAATGAGCAGTTCTTC
TRBV28	-	-	TRBJ2-7	CASSGGGRAYEQYF	TGTGCCAGCAGTGGGGGCGGGAGAGCCTACGAGCAGTACTTC
TRBV10-2	-	-	TRBJ2-7	CASRQAGEQYF	TGCGCCAGCCGACAGGCCGGCGAGCAGTACTTC
TRBV13	-	-	TRBJ2-7	CASSSGTPDEQYF	TGTGCCAGCAGCTCCGGGACGCCCGACGAGCAGTACTTC
TRBV6-6	-	-	TRBJ1-5	CASIDKDWDNQPQHF	TGTGCCAGCATCGATAAGGATTGGGACAATCAGCCCCAGCATTTT
TRBV4-1	-	once	TRBJ2-7	CASSQDKAAYEQYF	TGCGCCAGCAGCCAAGATAAGGCAGCCTACGAGCAGTACTTC
TRBV4-1	TRBD2	-	TRBJ2-2	CASSPGLAKLNTGELFF	TGCGCCAGCAGCCCGGGACTAGCCAAACTGAACACCGGGGAGCTGTTTTTT
TRBV2	TRBD2	-	TRBJ2-3	CASSGEAGDTDTQYF	TGTGCCAGCAGTGGGGAAGCGGGGGACACAGATACGCAGTATTTT
TRBV9	TRBD1	-	TRBJ1-4	CASSVGLNRHRGTANEKLFF	TGTGCCAGCAGCGTAGGCCTAAACCGACACCGCGGGACAGCTAATGAAAAACTGTTTTTT
TRBV18	TRBD2	-	TRBJ2-7	CASSRSGTSIREQYF	TGTGCCAGCTCACGTTCCGGGACTAGCATCCGCGAGCAGTACTTC
TRBV6-5	TRBD2	-	TRBJ2-1	CASSYSGLAIHEQFF	TGTGCCAGCAGTTACTCGGGACTAGCGATCCATGAGCAGTTCTTC
TRBV5-1	-	-	TRBJ2-5	CASSDTGRVGETQYF	TGCGCCAGCAGCGACACAGGGCGGGTAGGCGAGACCCAGTACTTC
TRBV4-1	-	-	TRBJ2-7	CASSQGSGPSYEQYF	TGCGCCAGCAGCCAAGGAAGCGGCCCCTCCTACGAGCAGTACTTC
TRBV28	-	few	TRBJ1-1	CASIQGGTEAFF	TGTGCCAGCATTCAGGGCGGTACTGAAGCTTTCTTT
TRBV4-2	-	-	TRBJ2-2	CASSPNTGELFF	TGTGCCAGCAGCCCAAACACCGGGGAGCTGTTTTTT
TRBV10-3	-	-	TRBJ2-1	CAISRDLRLYNEQFF	TGTGCCATCAGTAGGGACCTTCGCCTCTACAATGAGCAGTTCTTC
TRBV29-1	TRBD2	-	TRBJ2-3	CSVERREGADTQYF	TGCAGCGTTGAGAGGCGGGAGGGGGCAGATACGCAGTATTTT
TRBV6-5	-	-	TRBJ2-5	CASSPLARQETQYF	TGTGCCAGCAGTCCATTAGCGCGCCAAGAGACCCAGTACTTC
TRBV6-1	-	-	TRBJ2-2	CASRQTNTGELFF	TGTGCCAGCAGGCAAACGAACACCGGGGAGCTGTTTTTT